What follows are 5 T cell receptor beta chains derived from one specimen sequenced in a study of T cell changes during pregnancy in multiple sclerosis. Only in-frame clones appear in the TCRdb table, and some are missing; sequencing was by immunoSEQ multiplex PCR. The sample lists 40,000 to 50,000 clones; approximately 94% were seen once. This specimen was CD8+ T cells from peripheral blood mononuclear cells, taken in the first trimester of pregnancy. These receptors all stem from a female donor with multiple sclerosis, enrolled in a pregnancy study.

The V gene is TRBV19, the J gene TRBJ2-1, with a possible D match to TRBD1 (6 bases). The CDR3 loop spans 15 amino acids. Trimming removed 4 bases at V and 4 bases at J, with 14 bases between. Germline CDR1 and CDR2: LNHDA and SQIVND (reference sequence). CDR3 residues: CASSRLVGGYNEQFF. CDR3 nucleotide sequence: TGTGCCAGTAGTAGGTTAGTAGGGGGTTACAATGAGCAGTTCTTC.

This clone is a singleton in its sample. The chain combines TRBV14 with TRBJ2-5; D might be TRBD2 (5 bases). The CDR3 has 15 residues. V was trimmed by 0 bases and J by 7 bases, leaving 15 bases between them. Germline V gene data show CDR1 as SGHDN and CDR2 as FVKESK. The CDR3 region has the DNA TGTGCCAGCAGCCAAGATGGAGGAGGCGGGTGGACCCAGTACTTC. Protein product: CASSQDGGGGWTQYF.

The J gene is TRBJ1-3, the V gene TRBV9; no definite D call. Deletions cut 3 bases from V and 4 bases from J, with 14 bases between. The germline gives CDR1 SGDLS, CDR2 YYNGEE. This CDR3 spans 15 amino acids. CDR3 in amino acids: CASSAPGGVGNTIYF. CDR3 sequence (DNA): TGTGCCAGCAGCGCGCCCGGCGGCGTCGGAAACACCATATATTTT.

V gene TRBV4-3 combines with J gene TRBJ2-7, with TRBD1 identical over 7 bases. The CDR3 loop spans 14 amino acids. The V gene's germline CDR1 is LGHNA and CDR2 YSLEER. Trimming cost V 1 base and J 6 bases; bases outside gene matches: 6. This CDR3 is CASSQVRGISEQYF. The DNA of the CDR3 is TGCGCCAGCAGCCAAGTCAGGGGGATAAGCGAGCAGTACTTC.

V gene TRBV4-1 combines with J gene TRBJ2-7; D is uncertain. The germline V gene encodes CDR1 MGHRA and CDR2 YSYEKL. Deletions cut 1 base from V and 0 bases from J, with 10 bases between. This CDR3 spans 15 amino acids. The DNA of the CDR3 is TGCGCCAGCAGCCAAGGAAGTAGAATCTCCTACGAGCAGTACTTC. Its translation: CASSQGSRISYEQYF.